This record covers a single T cell receptor beta chain. The data were taken from a study of T cell changes during pregnancy in multiple sclerosis. Profiling relied on immunoSEQ multiplex PCR, and the TCRdb table lists in-frame clones only, not all of them. The table lists around 50,000 clones, about 94% of them singletons, with about 4.7% in the top ten. The CDR3 has 15 amino acids. V gave up 6 bases and J gave up 1 base; unmatched junction bases: 4. The germline V gene encodes CDR1 SEHNR and CDR2 FQNEAQ (reference sequence). This TCR came from a female donor with multiple sclerosis, enrolled in a pregnancy study. The chain joins TRBV7-9 to TRBJ2-7; 12 bases agree with TRBD2. The sample in question was CD8+ T cells from peripheral blood mononuclear cells, obtained in the first trimester of pregnancy. CDR3 protein: CASRTTSGRSYEQYF. The CDR3 coding sequence is TGTGCCAGCAGAACTACTAGCGGGAGGTCCTACGAGCAGTACTTC.